Listed below are T cell receptor beta chains from one sample, sequenced in a study of HIV-infected patients and healthy controls. TCRdb reanalysed the 5' RACE reads using MiXCR and keeps one entry per CDR3 protein. Here the sample spans under 25,000 distinct CDR3 sequences, roughly 8.2% being singletons. Input material: blood. These receptors originate from an adult in good health. CDR3s include the opening cysteine and the closing phenylalanine or tryptophan. A D gene is named only where the DNA matches it firmly. Clone size, where shown, is once, few, many, or a class for clones that have expanded.

v_gene: TRBV29-1
len: 13
d_gene: -
j_gene: TRBJ1-4
abundance: medium-sized
CDR3nt: TGCAGCGTTGGGATAAGAGACAGGGAAAAACTGTTTTTT
CDR3aa: CSVGIRDREKLFF

v_gene: TRBV4-3
len: 15
d_gene: -
j_gene: TRBJ2-4
abundance: -
CDR3nt: TGCGCCAGCAGCCATCAACAGGGTAGCGAAAACATTCAGTACTTC
CDR3aa: CASSHQQGSENIQYF

v_gene: TRBV7-2
len: 14
d_gene: -
j_gene: TRBJ2-5
abundance: many
CDR3nt: TGTGCCAGCAGCTTCAGGGGTCGCACAGAGACCCAGTACTTC
CDR3aa: CASSFRGRTETQYF

v_gene: TRBV5-1
len: 13
d_gene: -
j_gene: TRBJ1-5
abundance: many
CDR3nt: TGCGCCAGCAGCTTGGCAAGCAATCAGCCCCAGCATTTT
CDR3aa: CASSLASNQPQHF

v_gene: TRBV7-2
len: 16
d_gene: TRBD1
j_gene: TRBJ2-3
abundance: many
CDR3nt: TGTGCCAGCAGCCTCCCAACCGGGACAGGGGGAGATACGCAGTATTTT
CDR3aa: CASSLPTGTGGDTQYF

v_gene: TRBV28
len: 14
d_gene: -
j_gene: TRBJ2-7
abundance: many
CDR3nt: TGTGCCAGCGTCCCTCCGGACAAAACCTACGAGCAGTACTTC
CDR3aa: CASVPPDKTYEQYF

v_gene: TRBV19
len: 14
d_gene: TRBD2
j_gene: TRBJ2-5
abundance: few
CDR3nt: TGTGCCAGTAGTTTGGCGGGGGGACAAGAGACCCAGTACTTC
CDR3aa: CASSLAGGQETQYF

v_gene: TRBV3-1
len: 14
d_gene: -
j_gene: TRBJ2-2
abundance: -
CDR3nt: TGTGCCAGCACCGCAGGGGAGGGGGCCGGGGAGCTGTTTTTT
CDR3aa: CASTAGEGAGELFF

v_gene: TRBV24-1
len: 15
d_gene: TRBD2
j_gene: TRBJ2-2
abundance: -
CDR3nt: TGTGCCACGCGCCCTAGCGGGAGTTGGAACGGGGAGCTGTTTTTT
CDR3aa: CATRPSGSWNGELFF

v_gene: TRBV4-2
len: 15
d_gene: -
j_gene: TRBJ1-6
abundance: many
CDR3nt: TGTGCCAGCAGCCAAGATTTGGAGGGAGGCTCACCCCTCCACTTT
CDR3aa: CASSQDLEGGSPLHF

v_gene: TRBV19
len: 19
d_gene: -
j_gene: TRBJ2-4
abundance: many
CDR3nt: TGTGCCAGTAGTATAGGTCCCGGGGCAGGCCGTGGGGCCAAAAACATTCAGTACTTC
CDR3aa: CASSIGPGAGRGAKNIQYF

v_gene: TRBV4-2
len: 15
d_gene: TRBD2
j_gene: TRBJ2-1
abundance: many
CDR3nt: TGTGCCAGCAGCCAAGAGAGCGGGAGCTACAATGAGCAGTTCTTC
CDR3aa: CASSQESGSYNEQFF

v_gene: TRBV15
len: 15
d_gene: TRBD1
j_gene: TRBJ1-4
abundance: many
CDR3nt: TGTGCCACCAGCAGAGACCGGACAGGGAGTGAAAAACTGTTTTTT
CDR3aa: CATSRDRTGSEKLFF

v_gene: TRBV11-2
len: 15
d_gene: TRBD1
j_gene: TRBJ2-1
abundance: -
CDR3nt: TGTGCCAGCAGCTTACCAGGGGGTCACGTAAATGAGCAGTTCTTC
CDR3aa: CASSLPGGHVNEQFF

v_gene: TRBV5-1
len: 15
d_gene: -
j_gene: TRBJ1-3
abundance: many
CDR3nt: TGCGCCAGCAGCTTCGGGGGTGTCTCTGGAAACACCATATATTTT
CDR3aa: CASSFGGVSGNTIYF

v_gene: TRBV28
len: 12
d_gene: -
j_gene: TRBJ2-7
abundance: many
CDR3nt: TGTGCCAGCAGTTTATTGGGGGATGGGCAGTACTTC
CDR3aa: CASSLLGDGQYF

v_gene: TRBV7-3
len: 13
d_gene: -
j_gene: TRBJ2-7
abundance: medium-sized
CDR3nt: TGTGCCAGCAGCCCCGGGACTGACTACGAGCAGTACTTC
CDR3aa: CASSPGTDYEQYF

v_gene: TRBV2
len: 14
d_gene: TRBD2
j_gene: TRBJ2-3
abundance: few
CDR3nt: TGTGCCAGCATCGGGGGGTCTAGCACAGATACGCAGTATTTT
CDR3aa: CASIGGSSTDTQYF

v_gene: TRBV7-9
len: 14
d_gene: TRBD1
j_gene: TRBJ1-6
abundance: few
CDR3nt: TGTGCCAGCAGCCGGACAGGGGAGTTTTCACCCCTCCACTTT
CDR3aa: CASSRTGEFSPLHF

v_gene: TRBV12-3/TRBV12-4
len: 18
d_gene: TRBD1
j_gene: TRBJ2-3
abundance: few
CDR3nt: TGTGCCAGCAGTCCCAGAGGTGGGGGACAGGGTCTTACAGATACGCAGTATTTT
CDR3aa: CASSPRGGGQGLTDTQYF

v_gene: TRBV25-1
len: 16
d_gene: TRBD1
j_gene: TRBJ2-3
abundance: many
CDR3nt: TGTGCCAGCAACGAAAATTTAGGGGGCGCGACAGATACGCAGTATTTT
CDR3aa: CASNENLGGATDTQYF

v_gene: TRBV19
len: 18
d_gene: -
j_gene: TRBJ2-3
abundance: few
CDR3nt: TGTGCCAGTAGTACGAGGGGGGGTCGGGCAGGAAGCACAGATACGCAGTATTTT
CDR3aa: CASSTRGGRAGSTDTQYF

v_gene: TRBV20-1
len: 13
d_gene: -
j_gene: TRBJ2-3
abundance: many
CDR3nt: TGCAGTCCCGGGACTGGCTTCACAGATACGCAGTATTTT
CDR3aa: CSPGTGFTDTQYF

v_gene: TRBV18
len: 16
d_gene: -
j_gene: TRBJ1-3
abundance: many
CDR3nt: TGTGCCAGCTCACCCAGGCGGGGCGGCTCTGGAAACACCATATATTTT
CDR3aa: CASSPRRGGSGNTIYF

v_gene: TRBV20-1
len: 13
d_gene: TRBD2
j_gene: TRBJ2-5
abundance: -
CDR3nt: TGCAGTGCGCGACTAGCGGACCAAGAGACCCAGTACTTC
CDR3aa: CSARLADQETQYF

v_gene: TRBV12-3/TRBV12-4
len: 13
d_gene: -
j_gene: TRBJ2-7
abundance: many
CDR3nt: TGTGCCAGCAGTACGTCAATAAACTCAGTTCGGTACTTC
CDR3aa: CASSTSINSVRYF

v_gene: TRBV19
len: 16
d_gene: -
j_gene: TRBJ1-1
abundance: many
CDR3nt: TGTGCCAGTACCACACCCCGGGACGGTCCCTTGACTGAAGCTTTCTTT
CDR3aa: CASTTPRDGPLTEAFF

v_gene: TRBV27
len: 14
d_gene: -
j_gene: TRBJ1-5
abundance: few
CDR3nt: TGTGCCAGCAGTGCCCGGTATAGCAATCAGCCCCAGCATTTT
CDR3aa: CASSARYSNQPQHF

v_gene: TRBV14
len: 14
d_gene: -
j_gene: TRBJ2-3
abundance: medium-sized
CDR3nt: TGTGCCAGCAGCCAAGAGGTCGACACAGATACGCAGTATTTT
CDR3aa: CASSQEVDTDTQYF

v_gene: TRBV29-1
len: 14
d_gene: -
j_gene: TRBJ1-1
abundance: -
CDR3nt: TGCAGCGTCCCGGCGGCGGGGATTTACACTGAAGCTTTCTTT
CDR3aa: CSVPAAGIYTEAFF

v_gene: TRBV7-3
len: 17
d_gene: TRBD1
j_gene: TRBJ2-2
abundance: -
CDR3nt: TGTGCCAGCAGCCCTAGGACAGGGGGCGGGAACACCGGGGAGCTGTTTTTT
CDR3aa: CASSPRTGGGNTGELFF

v_gene: TRBV5-1
len: 13
d_gene: TRBD2
j_gene: TRBJ2-1
abundance: many
CDR3nt: TGCGCCAGCAGCAAGCGGGGGTCGAGTGAGCAGTTCTTC
CDR3aa: CASSKRGSSEQFF